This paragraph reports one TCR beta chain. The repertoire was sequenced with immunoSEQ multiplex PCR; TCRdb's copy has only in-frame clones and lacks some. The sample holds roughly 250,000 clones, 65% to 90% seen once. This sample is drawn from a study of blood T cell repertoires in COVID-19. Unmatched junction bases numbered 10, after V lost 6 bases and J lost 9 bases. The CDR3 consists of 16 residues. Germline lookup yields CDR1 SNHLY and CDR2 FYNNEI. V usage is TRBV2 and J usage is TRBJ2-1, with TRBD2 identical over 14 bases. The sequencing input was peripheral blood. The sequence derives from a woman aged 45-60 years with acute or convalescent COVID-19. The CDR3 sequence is CASRPLTSGGAGEQFF. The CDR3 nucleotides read TGTGCCAGCAGACCCCTGACTAGCGGGGGGGCGGGTGAGCAGTTCTTC.